This T cell receptor beta chain was captured in a study of shared clonotypes between healthy human individuals. Whole-study context: Each donor's CD4 naive and CD4 memory cells filled three plates apiece, CD8 naive two, and CD8 memory one.

Libraries were prepared by immunoSEQ multiplex PCR; TCRdb keeps only in-frame clonotypes and omits some of them. This repertoire shows roughly 1,100,000 clones, about 80% found once; its top ten account for 1.4%. Material: memory CD4+ T cells sorted from blood. Subset given: CD45RA-negative fraction. This clonotype was obtained from a man in his late teens or twenties in good health.

The CDR3 is CASSLAPSGRDGEQFF. The CDR3 DNA follows: TGTGCCAGCAGCTTAGCGCCTAGCGGGAGGGATGGTGAGCAGTTCTTC. The chain carries TRBV7-6 and TRBJ2-1, with TRBD2 matching 12 bases. J lost 9 bases, V lost 0 bases, and 6 bases had no gene match. The CDR3 spans 16 residues. Germline V gene sequence: CDR1 SGHVS, CDR2 FNYEAQ.